The following is a T cell receptor beta chain sequence with its context. In the authors' methods: Amplification of reference gene primers was used by the study to estimate nucleated cell counts. Here immunoSEQ multiplex PCR was the method, and the copy in TCRdb shows in-frame clones only, minus some. V and J calls and clone size are given by that table; D and trimming were obtained from the DNA. Among 310,000 or so clones, over 75% were seen once, and the ten largest hold 3.5% to 4%. This record comes from a study of blood T cell repertoires in COVID-19. Study at large: The United States, Italy and Spain were the sources of the acute and convalescent COVID-19 samples.

J was trimmed by 4 bases and V by 1 base; bases with no gene match: 3. Looked up from germline, CDR1 is SGHRS and CDR2 is YFSETQ. The CDR3 extends over 14 amino acids. The sequenced sample was peripheral blood. This clonotype was sampled from a woman between 45 and 60 years old with active or convalescent COVID-19. V is TRBV5-1 and J is TRBJ2-7; 9 bases align to TRBD2. The CDR3 spells CASSLYSGRYEQYF. The CDR3 coding sequence is TGCGCCAGCAGCTTGTATAGCGGGAGATACGAGCAGTACTTC.